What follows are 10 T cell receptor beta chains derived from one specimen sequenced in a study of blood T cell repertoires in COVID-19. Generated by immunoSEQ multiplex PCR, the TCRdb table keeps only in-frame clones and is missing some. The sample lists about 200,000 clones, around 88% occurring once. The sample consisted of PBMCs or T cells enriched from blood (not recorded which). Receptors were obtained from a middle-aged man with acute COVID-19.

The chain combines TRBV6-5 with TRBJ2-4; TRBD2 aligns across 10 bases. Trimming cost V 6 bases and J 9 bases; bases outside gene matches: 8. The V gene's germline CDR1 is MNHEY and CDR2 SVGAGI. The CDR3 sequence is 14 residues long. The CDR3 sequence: CASRRLAGERIQYF. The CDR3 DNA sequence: TGTGCCAGCAGAAGGCTAGCGGGAGAGCGCATTCAGTACTTC.

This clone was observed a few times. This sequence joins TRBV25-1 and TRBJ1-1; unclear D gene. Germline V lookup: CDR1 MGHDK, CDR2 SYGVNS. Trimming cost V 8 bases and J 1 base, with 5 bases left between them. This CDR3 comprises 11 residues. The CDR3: CASGGNTEAFF. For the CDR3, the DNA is TGTGCCAGCGGAGGGAACACTGAAGCTTTCTTT.

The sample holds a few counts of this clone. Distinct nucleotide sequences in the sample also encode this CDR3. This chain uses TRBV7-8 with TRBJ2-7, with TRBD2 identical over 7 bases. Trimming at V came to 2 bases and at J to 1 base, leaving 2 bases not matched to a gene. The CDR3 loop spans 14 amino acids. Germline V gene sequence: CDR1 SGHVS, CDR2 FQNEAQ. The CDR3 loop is CASSLPSGSYEQYF. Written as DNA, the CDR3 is TGTGCCAGCAGCTTACCTAGCGGTTCCTACGAGCAGTACTTC.

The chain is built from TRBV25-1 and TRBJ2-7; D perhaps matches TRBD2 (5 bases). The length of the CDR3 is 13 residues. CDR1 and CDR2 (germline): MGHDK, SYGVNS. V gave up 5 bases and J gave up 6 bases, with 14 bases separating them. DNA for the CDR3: TGTGCCAGCAGTTGGGGAGCAGAGTCCGAGCAGTACTTC. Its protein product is CASSWGAESEQYF.

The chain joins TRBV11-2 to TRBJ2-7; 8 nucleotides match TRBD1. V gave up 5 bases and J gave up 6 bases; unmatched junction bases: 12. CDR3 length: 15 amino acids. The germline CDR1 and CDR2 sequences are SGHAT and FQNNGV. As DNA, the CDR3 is TGTGCCAGCAGCGGGGACAGGTCCAGTCTGAGCGAGCAGTACTTC. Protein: CASSGDRSSLSEQYF.

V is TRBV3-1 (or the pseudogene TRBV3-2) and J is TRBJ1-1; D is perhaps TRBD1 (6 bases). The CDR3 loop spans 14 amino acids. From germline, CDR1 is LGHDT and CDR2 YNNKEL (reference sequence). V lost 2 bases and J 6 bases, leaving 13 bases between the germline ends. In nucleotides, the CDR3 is TGTGCCAGCAGCCAACCGACAGGCAAACCTGAAGCTTTCTTT. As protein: CASSQPTGKPEAFF.

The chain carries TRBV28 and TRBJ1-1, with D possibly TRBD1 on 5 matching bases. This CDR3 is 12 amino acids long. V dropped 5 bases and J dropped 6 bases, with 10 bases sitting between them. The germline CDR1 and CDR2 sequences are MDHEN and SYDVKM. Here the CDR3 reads CASSPRVPEAFF. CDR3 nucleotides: TGTGCCAGCAGTCCCAGGGTCCCTGAAGCTTTCTTT.

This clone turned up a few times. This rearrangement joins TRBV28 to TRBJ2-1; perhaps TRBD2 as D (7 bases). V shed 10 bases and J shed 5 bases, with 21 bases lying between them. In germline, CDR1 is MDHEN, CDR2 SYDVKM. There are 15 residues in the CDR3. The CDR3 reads CATRGGSELDNEQFF. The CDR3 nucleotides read TGTGCCACCAGGGGAGGGAGTGAATTGGACAATGAGCAGTTCTTC.

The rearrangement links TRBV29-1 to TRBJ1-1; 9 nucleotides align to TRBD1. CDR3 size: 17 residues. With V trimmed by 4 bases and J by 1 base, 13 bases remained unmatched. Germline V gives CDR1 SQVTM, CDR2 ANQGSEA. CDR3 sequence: CSVGGGQGRRTNTEAFF. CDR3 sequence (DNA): TGCAGCGTTGGAGGTGGACAGGGGAGGAGAACGAACACTGAAGCTTTCTTT.

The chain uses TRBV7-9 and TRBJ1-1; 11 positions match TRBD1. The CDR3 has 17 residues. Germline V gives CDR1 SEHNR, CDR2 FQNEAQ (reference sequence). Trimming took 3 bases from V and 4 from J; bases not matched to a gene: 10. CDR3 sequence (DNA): TGTGCCAGCAGCTTCCCCGGACAGGGGGCCATGAGCACTGAAGCTTTCTTT. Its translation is CASSFPGQGAMSTEAFF. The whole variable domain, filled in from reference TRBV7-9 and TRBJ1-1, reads DTGVSQNPRHKITKRGQNVTFRCDPISEHNRLYWYRQTLGQGPEFLTYFQNEAQLEKSRLLSDRFSAERPKGSFSTLEIQRTEQGDSAMYLCASSFPGQGAMSTEAFFGQGTRLTVV.